These T cell receptor beta chains were read from a single sample in a study of blood T cell repertoires in COVID-19. The data were produced by immunoSEQ multiplex PCR, yet TCRdb's version contains in-frame clones alone and is incomplete. This sample carries about 120,000 clones, 85% of them seen once, and the ten largest clones take over 25%. Sample: peripheral blood. The source of these receptors is a woman over 75 with acute or convalescent COVID-19. Both conserved end residues are part of each CDR3. The D gene is left open where the match is weak.

>TRBD1|TRBV5-4|TRBJ2-2
CASSWGQGNGELFF
>.|TRBV14|TRBJ1-2
CASSHGPTYGYTF
>TRBD2|TRBV12-5|TRBJ2-3
CASALTSGTPTDTQYF
>.|TRBV4-1|TRBJ1-2
CASWTEGYGYTF
>TRBD1|TRBV5-1|TRBJ1-3
CASSPTGVNTIYF
>TRBD2|TRBV29-1|TRBJ2-5
CSASTSGGAETQYF
>TRBD1|TRBV5-1|TRBJ2-2
CASSWTGGAGELFF
>.|TRBV29-1|TRBJ1-1
CSVNRVGEAFF
>.|TRBV19|TRBJ1-2
CASSLRGGLGGYTF
>.|TRBV7-2|TRBJ1-5
CASSLGQFVQPQHF
>.|TRBV6-6|TRBJ2-1
CASSSLSPNEQFF
>.|TRBV9|TRBJ1-6
CASSPHAEWASPLHF
>TRBD1|TRBV7-3|TRBJ1-1
CASSLTGTGTNTEAFF
>TRBD1|TRBV7-9|TRBJ1-6
CASSQQGGSPLHF
>TRBD2|TRBV19|TRBJ2-1
CASKIGGAAYNEQFF
>TRBD1|TRBV7-4|TRBJ1-1
CASSPSGQGHTEAFF
>TRBD2|TRBV9|TRBJ2-3
CASSPGGSTDTQYF
>.|TRBV29-1|TRBJ2-1
CSVGLSNEQFF
>.|TRBV2|TRBJ1-6
CASSEERLGNSPLHF
>.|TRBV11-1|TRBJ1-1
CASSKGVRSTEAFF
>.|TRBV5-5|TRBJ2-1
CASSPGPLGGRYNEQFF
>TRBD1|TRBV19|TRBJ1-1
CASSTGQGEAFF
>TRBD1|TRBV2|TRBJ1-6
CASRGQVTNSPLHF
>.|TRBV7-9|TRBJ2-7
CAIRTAAYEQYF
>TRBD1|TRBV2|TRBJ2-1
CASVPLPGQGIDEQFF
>.|TRBV19|TRBJ2-6
CASSLTDSGANVLTF
>.|TRBV3-1/TRBV3-2|TRBJ1-1
CASSLLGTPNTEAFF
>TRBD1|TRBV6-6|TRBJ1-1
CASSYRQGNTEAFF
>TRBD2|TRBV5-1|TRBJ2-2
CASSPGLAGGRRRELFF
>TRBD1|TRBV11-2|TRBJ1-1
CASSLGMIATGTNTEAFF
>.|TRBV24-1|TRBJ2-3
CATSDTRQTGDTQYF
>.|TRBV19|TRBJ1-5
CASSPVNQPQHF
>.|TRBV12-3/TRBV12-4|TRBJ1-2
CASSSRNYGYTF
>.|TRBV19|TRBJ2-3
CASSVFPPDTQYF
>.|TRBV2|TRBJ1-5
CASSEVGWGRRSNQPQHF
>.|TRBV9|TRBJ1-6
CASSADGTLGTPLHF
>.|TRBV5-1|TRBJ1-5
CASSLALQPQHF
>.|TRBV15|TRBJ1-1
CATSTRVDTEAFF
>.|TRBV19|TRBJ1-2
CASSVDSNYGYTF
>.|TRBV10-3|TRBJ1-2
CAISAGAGHGYTF
>TRBD1|TRBV4-1|TRBJ1-6
CASSQSSTGNFGPLHF
>.|TRBV28|TRBJ1-6
CASSFQQGGSPLHF
>.|TRBV5-8|TRBJ1-2
CASTNGTSYGYTF
>TRBD1|TRBV19|TRBJ1-6
CASRPRDRDFSPLHF
>.|TRBV19|TRBJ1-5
CASSIGRLGNQPQHF